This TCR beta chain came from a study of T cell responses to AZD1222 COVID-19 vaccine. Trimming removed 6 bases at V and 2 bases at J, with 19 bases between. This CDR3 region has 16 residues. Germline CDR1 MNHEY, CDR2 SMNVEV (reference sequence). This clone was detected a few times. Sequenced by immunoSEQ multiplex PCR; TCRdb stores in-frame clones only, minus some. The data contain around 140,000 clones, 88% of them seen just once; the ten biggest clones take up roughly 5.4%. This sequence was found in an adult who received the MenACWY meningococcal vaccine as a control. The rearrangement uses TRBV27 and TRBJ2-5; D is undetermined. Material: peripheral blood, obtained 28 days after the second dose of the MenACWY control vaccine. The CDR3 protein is CASSTFIRAAQETQYF. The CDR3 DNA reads TGTGCCAGCAGCACCTTCATTAGGGCAGCTCAAGAGACCCAGTACTTC.